Presented here are 16 T cell receptor beta chains from one specimen sequenced in a study of blood T cell repertoires in COVID-19. Method: immunoSEQ multiplex PCR; TCRdb's copy keeps in-frame clones and lacks some. The repertoire holds 65,000 to 85,000 clones, with 80% to 90% as singletons. Source material: peripheral blood. These receptors originate from a man aged 50 or older with acute or convalescent COVID-19.

This chain links TRBV5-6 with TRBJ2-1; 10 bases line up with TRBD2. The CDR3 is 18 amino acids. Per germline, CDR1 SGHDT and CDR2 YYEEEE. The ends lost 4 bases at V and 7 bases at J; junction bases unmatched: 17. The CDR3: CASSIYGAGGPVRNEQFF. CDR3 nucleotides: TGTGCCAGCAGCATTTATGGAGCGGGAGGGCCAGTAAGAAATGAGCAGTTCTTC.

The V gene is TRBV19, the J gene TRBJ1-4, with D uncertain. Between the trimmed V and J ends, which lost 5 bases and 8 bases, there was a span of 15 bases. CDR1 LNHDA and CDR2 SQIVND come from the germline V gene (reference sequence). This CDR3 is 14 amino acids long. Here the CDR3 DNA reads TGTGCCAGTAGTCGACGGGGAGGGCAAGAAAAACTGTTTTTT. As protein: CASSRRGGQEKLFF.

This chain links TRBV24-1 with TRBJ2-7, with TRBD1 matching over 7 bases. This CDR3 is built from 19 residues. Looked up from germline, CDR1 is KGHDR and CDR2 is SFDVKD. The V and J ends lost 0 bases and 0 bases, in that order; junction bases with no gene match: 13. The CDR3 here is CATSDLGTECYKASYEQYV. In nucleotides, the CDR3 is TGTGCCACCAGTGATTTGGGGACAGAGTGTTATAAGGCCTCCTACGAGCAGTACGTC.

This clone was seen a single time. The chain recombines TRBV6-2 or TRBV6-3 with TRBJ2-7; the D is unclear. Germline V lookup: CDR1 MNHEY, CDR2 SVGEGT. This CDR3 comprises 11 residues. The V and J ends lost 4 bases and 2 bases respectively, with 3 bases between them. The CDR3 sequence: CASSSAYEQYF. CDR3 nucleotide sequence: TGTGCCAGCAGTTCTGCCTACGAGCAGTACTTC.

The V gene is TRBV20-1, the J gene TRBJ2-2, with TRBD2 matching over 11 bases. V shed 3 bases, J shed 7 bases, and the junction held 7 bases outside the gene matches. The CDR3 is 15 amino acids. CDR1 and CDR2 from the germline V gene are DFQATT and SNEGSKA (reference sequence). Here the CDR3 DNA reads TGCAGTGCTAGTAGCGGGAGGGCCGGGATCGGGGAGCTGTTTTTT. This sequence encodes CSASSGRAGIGELFF.

The J gene is TRBJ1-2, the V gene TRBV6-2 or TRBV6-3; 8 bases map to TRBD1. Germline V lookup: CDR1 MNHEY, CDR2 SVGEGT. This CDR3 comprises 14 residues. Trimming removed 2 bases from V and 7 bases from J; junction bases left unmatched: 6. CDR3 DNA sequence: TGTGCCAGCAGTTACGAGGCAGGGGGCAGTGGCTACACCTTC. This gives the protein CASSYEAGGSGYTF.

This clone appeared once. V and J are TRBV21-1 and TRBJ2-5; the D call in the table, TRBD2, was not verified against the DNA. TRBV21-1 represents a pseudogene. The CDR3 is 20 amino acids. The CDR3 DNA is TGTGCCAGCAGCAAAGGGGTGACTAGCGGGTTACCGAGACGTAGAGAGACCCAGTACTTC. Amino acids: CASSKGVTSGLPRRRETQYF.

J is TRBJ2-3 and V is TRBV7-9, with 9 positions matching TRBD2. CDR1 and CDR2 (germline): SEHNR, FQNEAQ (reference sequence). This CDR3 region has 16 residues. With V trimmed by 5 bases and J by 5 bases, 11 bases remained unmatched. CDR3 loop: CASSHLLAGDLDTQYF. CDR3 nucleotide sequence: TGTGCCAGCAGCCACTTGTTAGCGGGAGATTTAGATACGCAGTATTTT.

J is TRBJ2-5 and V is TRBV7-9; 8 positions match TRBD1. V lost 5 bases, J lost 13 bases, and 9 bases stayed unmatched. Germline V gene lookup returns CDR1 SEHNR and CDR2 FQNEAQ (reference sequence). The length of the CDR3 is 12 residues. The CDR3 here is CASSPQDRARYF. Written as DNA, the CDR3 is TGTGCCAGCAGCCCTCAGGACAGGGCCCGGTACTTC.

A single count supports this clone. This sequence joins TRBV5-1 and TRBJ2-5; 8 nucleotides align to TRBD2. The CDR3 consists of 15 residues. V lost 3 bases and J lost 5; bases outside the gene matches: 9. Germline V CDR1 and CDR2: SGHRS, YFSETQ. CDR3 in amino acids: CASSYSPGGTETQYF. The CDR3 DNA sequence: TGCGCCAGCAGCTACAGCCCGGGGGGGACGGAGACCCAGTACTTC.

V is TRBV5-1 and J is TRBJ1-2; D is possibly TRBD1 (5 bases). The length of the CDR3 is 15 residues. Trimming took off 2 bases at V and 4 bases at J, with 15 bases between the two ends. The germline V gene has CDR1 SGHRS and CDR2 YFSETQ. CDR3 sequence: CASSFNPHDSYGYTF. CDR3 DNA sequence: TGCGCCAGCAGCTTTAATCCCCACGACAGCTATGGCTACACCTTC.

The chain has TRBV28 and TRBJ1-2; no definite D call. From germline, CDR1 is MDHEN and CDR2 SYDVKM. The CDR3 loop spans 11 amino acids. The germline V and J ends were trimmed by 5 bases and 4 bases, with 5 bases remaining between them. The CDR3 DNA is TGTGCCAGCAGTGGCATCTATGGCTACACCTTC. This sequence encodes CASSGIYGYTF.

The V gene is TRBV6-5, the J gene TRBJ1-2; D perhaps matches TRBD1 (5 bases). The V gene lost 0 bases and the J gene lost 4 bases, with 12 bases spanning the gap. In germline, CDR1 is MNHEY, CDR2 SVGAGI. The CDR3 is 15 amino acids. CDR3 loop: CASSYSEQEFYGYTF. The CDR3 DNA follows: TGTGCCAGCAGTTACTCTGAACAGGAGTTCTATGGCTACACCTTC.

The V call is TRBV7-9, the J call TRBJ2-5; D call uncertain. There are 15 residues in the CDR3. The germline CDR1 and CDR2 sequences are SEHNR and FQNEAQ (reference sequence). The V end lost 0 bases, the J end lost 0 bases, and 8 bases lay between the germline ends. In DNA form, the CDR3 reads TGTGCCAGCAGCTTAGCGCGAGCGTACCAAGAGACCCAGTACTTC. This encodes CASSLARAYQETQYF.

The chain joins TRBV7-3 to TRBJ2-1, with a tentative D call TRBD1 (6 bases). V gave up 5 bases and J gave up 9 bases, with 23 bases separating them. The CDR3 is made up of 16 amino acids. Germline loops: CDR1 SGHTA, CDR2 FQGTGA. This CDR3 is CASSPPVTGTVAEQFF. CDR3 DNA: TGTGCCAGCAGCCCGCCTGTGACAGGCACAGTCGCTGAGCAGTTCTTC.

The V call is TRBV9, the J call TRBJ1-5; TRBD1 might be the D (6 bases). Per the germline V gene, CDR1 is SGDLS and CDR2 is YYNGEE. This CDR3 comprises 17 residues. The V and J ends lost 4 bases and 0 bases respectively, with 17 bases between them. CDR3 residues: CASSHLRTADSNQPQHF. The CDR3 DNA follows: TGTGCCAGCAGCCATCTTCGGACAGCCGATAGCAATCAGCCCCAGCATTTT.